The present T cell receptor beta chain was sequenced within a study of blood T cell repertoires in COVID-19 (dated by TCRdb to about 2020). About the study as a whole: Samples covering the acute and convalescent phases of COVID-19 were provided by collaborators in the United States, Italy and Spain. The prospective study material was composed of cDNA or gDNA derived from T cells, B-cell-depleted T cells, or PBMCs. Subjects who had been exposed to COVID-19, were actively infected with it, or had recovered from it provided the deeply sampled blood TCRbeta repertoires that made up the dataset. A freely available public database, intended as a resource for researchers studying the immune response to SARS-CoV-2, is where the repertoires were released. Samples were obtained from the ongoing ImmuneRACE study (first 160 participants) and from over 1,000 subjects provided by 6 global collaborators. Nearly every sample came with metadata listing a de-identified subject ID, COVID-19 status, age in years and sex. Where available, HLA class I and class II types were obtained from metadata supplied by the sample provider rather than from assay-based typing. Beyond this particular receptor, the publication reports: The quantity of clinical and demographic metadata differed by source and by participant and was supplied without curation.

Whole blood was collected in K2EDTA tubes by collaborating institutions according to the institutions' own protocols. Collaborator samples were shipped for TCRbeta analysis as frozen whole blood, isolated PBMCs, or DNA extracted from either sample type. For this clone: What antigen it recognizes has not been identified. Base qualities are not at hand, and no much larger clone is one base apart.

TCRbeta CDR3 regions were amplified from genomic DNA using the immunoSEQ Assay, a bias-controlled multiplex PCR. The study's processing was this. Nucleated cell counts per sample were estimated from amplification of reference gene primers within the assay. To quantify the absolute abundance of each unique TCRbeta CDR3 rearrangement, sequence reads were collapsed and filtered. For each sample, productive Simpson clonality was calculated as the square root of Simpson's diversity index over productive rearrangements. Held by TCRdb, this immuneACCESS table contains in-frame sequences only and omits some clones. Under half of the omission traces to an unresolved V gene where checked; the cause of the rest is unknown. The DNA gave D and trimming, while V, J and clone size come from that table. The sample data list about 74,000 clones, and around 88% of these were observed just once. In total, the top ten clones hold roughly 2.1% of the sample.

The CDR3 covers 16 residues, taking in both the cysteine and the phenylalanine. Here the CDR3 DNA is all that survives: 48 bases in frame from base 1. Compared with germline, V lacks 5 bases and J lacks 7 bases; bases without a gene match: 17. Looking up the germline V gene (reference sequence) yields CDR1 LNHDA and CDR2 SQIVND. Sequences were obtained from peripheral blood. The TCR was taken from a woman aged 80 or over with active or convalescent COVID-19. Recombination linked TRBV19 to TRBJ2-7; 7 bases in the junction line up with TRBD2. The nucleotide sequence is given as TGTGCCAGTAGTTCCCTACCGGGACTACTGCCTGGAGAGCAGTACTTC. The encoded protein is CASSSLPGLLPGEQYF.